This T cell receptor (beta chain) was profiled in a study of blood T cell repertoires in COVID-19. Study overall: Nucleic acid was either cDNA or gDNA, and it came from T cells, B-cell-depleted T cells, or PBMCs.

The protocol was immunoSEQ multiplex PCR, while the TCRdb copy is restricted to in-frame clones and leaves out a portion. Among over 100,000 clones listed, around 80% were seen once. Sequenced: peripheral blood. The sequence was obtained from an elderly woman with acute or convalescent COVID-19.

The CDR3: CASSFTSGNTGELFF. CDR3 DNA: TGCGCCAGCAGCTTTACCAGCGGGAACACCGGGGAGCTGTTTTTT. The chain is built from TRBV5-1 and TRBJ2-2; D is perhaps TRBD2 (5 bases). Per germline, CDR1 SGHRS and CDR2 YFSETQ. V was pared by 2 bases and J by 1 base, with 9 bases between. This CDR3 has 15 amino acids. Combining the CDR3 with reference TRBV5-1 and TRBJ2-2 gives the whole variable domain KAGVTQTPRYLIKTRGQQVTLSCSPISGHRSVSWYQQTPGQGLQFLFEYFSETQRNKGNFPGRFSGRQFSNSRSEMNVSTLELGDSALYLCASSFTSGNTGELFFGEGSRLTVL.